The 18 T cell receptor beta chains given below trace back to one sample, sequenced in a study of PD-1 blockade in mismatch repair-deficient tumors. Data came from immunoSEQ multiplex PCR; TCRdb stores just in-frame clones and leaves some out. Of 77,000 or so clones listed, more than 80% are singletons. The source material was peripheral blood, sampled 44 weeks after starting pembrolizumab. These TCRs come from an adult with mismatch repair-deficient cancer.

This clone has only one observation. The rearrangement joins TRBV30 to TRBJ1-1; D unclear. The germline V and J ends were trimmed by 0 bases and 2 bases, with 7 bases remaining between them. CDR1 and CDR2 (germline): GTSNPN, SVGIG (reference sequence). The CDR3 is 13 residues long. The CDR3 reads CAWSVLENTEAFF. The CDR3 DNA reads TGTGCCTGGAGTGTGTTGGAAAACACTGAAGCTTTCTTT.

This clone came up once. This chain links TRBV6-5 with TRBJ2-1; TRBD2 aligns across 8 bases. With V trimmed by 8 bases and J by 8 bases, 5 bases remained unmatched. The CDR3 has 12 amino acids. Per germline, CDR1 MNHEY and CDR2 SVGAGI. The CDR3 sequence is CASGGTSYEQFF. In DNA form, the CDR3 reads TGTGCCAGCGGGGGGACTAGTTATGAGCAGTTCTTC.

A few counts support this clone. The chain employs TRBV5-5 and TRBJ1-1; unclear D gene. The V gene lost 0 bases and the J gene lost 1 base, with 7 bases spanning the gap. Germline CDR1 reads SGHKS; CDR2 reads YYEKEE (reference sequence). The CDR3 contains 14 residues. CDR3 sequence (DNA): TGTGCCAGCAGCTTGGGGACGGGGAACACTGAAGCTTTCTTT. Protein: CASSLGTGNTEAFF.

The chain couples TRBV5-1 to TRBJ1-4; D might be TRBD1 (6 bases). The V gene's germline CDR1 is SGHRS and CDR2 YFSETQ. V was shortened by 8 bases and J by 8 bases, with 13 bases between the two germline ends. This CDR3 contains 12 residues. CDR3 nucleotide sequence: TGCGCCAGTAGACAGGACTACGAAAAACTGTTTTTT. Encoded protein: CASRQDYEKLFF. Combining the CDR3 with reference TRBV5-1 and TRBJ1-4 gives the whole variable domain KAGVTQTPRYLIKTRGQQVTLSCSPISGHRSVSWYQQTPGQGLQFLFEYFSETQRNKGNFPGRFSGRQFSNSRSEMNVSTLELGDSALYLCASRQDYEKLFFGSGTQLSVL.

This chain uses TRBV6-1 with TRBJ1-1; weak D call: TRBD1 (6 bases). Germline V gene sequence: CDR1 MNHNS, CDR2 SASEGT. CDR3 length: 14 residues. The V end lost 4 bases, the J end lost 3 bases, and 12 bases lay between the germline ends. As DNA, the CDR3 is TGTGCCAGCAGTGGAACGACAGGACACACTGAAGCTTTCTTT. This gives the protein CASSGTTGHTEAFF.

The rearrangement uses TRBV10-3 and TRBJ2-1; 12 bases agree with TRBD1. This CDR3 is 17 amino acids long. The V and J ends lost 2 bases and 7 bases, in that order; junction bases with no gene match: 9. The germline V gene encodes CDR1 ENHRY and CDR2 SYGVKD. The CDR3 protein is CAISERLPGQGANEQFF. The DNA of the CDR3 is TGTGCCATCAGTGAGCGCCTCCCGGGACAGGGGGCGAATGAGCAGTTCTTC.

The chain recombines TRBV5-6 with TRBJ2-7, with 7 bases fitting TRBD1. Germline CDR1 and CDR2: SGHDT and YYEEEE. The CDR3 runs 14 residues. V lost 2 bases, J lost 3 bases, and 5 bases stayed unmatched. The DNA of the CDR3 is TGTGCCAGCAGCTTCGGGACAGAGATCTACGAGCAGTACTTC. This gives the protein CASSFGTEIYEQYF.

The V gene is TRBV27, the J gene TRBJ2-1, with TRBD2 identical over 9 bases. V lost 5 bases, J lost 7 bases, and 9 bases stayed unmatched. CDR1 is MNHEY and CDR2 is SMNVEV in the germline V gene (reference sequence). The CDR3 loop spans 15 amino acids. The CDR3 sequence is CASSIVAGVGNEQFF. The CDR3 DNA is TGTGCCAGCAGTATCGTAGCGGGAGTGGGGAATGAGCAGTTCTTC.

The V and J genes are TRBV7-2 and TRBJ1-4; perhaps TRBD1 as D (5 bases). Trimming removed 0 bases at V and 4 bases at J, with 12 bases between. Per germline, CDR1 SGHTA and CDR2 FQGNSA. This CDR3 contains 16 residues. The CDR3 loop is CASSLARQQVNEKLFF. The CDR3 DNA follows: TGTGCCAGCAGCTTAGCCCGACAGCAGGTTAATGAAAAACTGTTTTTT.

V and J are TRBV5-1 and TRBJ2-3; D uncertain. The CDR3 length is 13 residues. Trimming stripped 2 bases from V and 4 bases from J, with 8 bases between. Germline-derived CDR1 and CDR2 are SGHRS and YFSETQ. DNA for the CDR3: TGCGCCAGCAGCTTTGATTCCCCAGATACGCAGTATTTT. This translates into CASSFDSPDTQYF. Full variable domain (remainder filled in from reference TRBV5-1 and TRBJ2-3): KAGVTQTPRYLIKTRGQQVTLSCSPISGHRSVSWYQQTPGQGLQFLFEYFSETQRNKGNFPGRFSGRQFSNSRSEMNVSTLELGDSALYLCASSFDSPDTQYFGPGTRLTVL.

This clone has a count of ten or more. This sequence joins TRBV7-6 and TRBJ1-3; no reliable D call. This CDR3 has 16 residues. Trimming took 5 bases from V and 4 from J, leaving 18 bases between them. Germline-derived CDR1 and CDR2 are SGHVS and FNYEAQ. CDR3 coding DNA: TGTGCCAGCAGCGACTTATACACGGGATCCGGAAACACCATATATTTT. It encodes CASSDLYTGSGNTIYF.

This chain connects TRBV6-5 to TRBJ1-1, with D possibly being TRBD1 (6 bases). The CDR3 has 14 residues. Germline V lookup: CDR1 MNHEY, CDR2 SVGAGI. Trimming cost V 5 bases and J 1 base, with 11 bases left between them. The CDR3 reads CASSLTTGNTEAFF. CDR3 bases: TGTGCCAGCAGTCTTACGACAGGGAACACTGAAGCTTTCTTT.

The rearrangement joins TRBV4-1 to TRBJ2-7, with TRBD2 matching 11 bases. CDR3 size: 15 residues. J was trimmed by 4 bases and V by 2 bases; bases with no gene match: 4. Germline loops: CDR1 MGHRA, CDR2 YSYEKL. The CDR3 DNA follows: TGCGCCAGCAGCCAAACGATAGCGGGAGGGTACGAGCAGTACTTC. It codes for CASSQTIAGGYEQYF.

V is TRBV7-8 and J is TRBJ2-7; D is tentatively TRBD1 or TRBD2 (5 bases each). The V end lost 1 base, the J end lost 4 bases, and 14 bases lay between the germline ends. This CDR3 region has 15 residues. Germline CDR1 is SGHVS and CDR2 is FQNEAQ. The CDR3 here is CASSLDTGGIYEQYF. The CDR3 DNA reads as TGTGCCAGCAGCTTAGATACTGGGGGAATATACGAGCAGTACTTC. The variable domain in full, with the rest retrieved from reference TRBV7-8 and TRBJ2-7, is GAGVSQSPRYKVAKRGQDVALRCDPISGHVSLFWYQQALGQGPEFLTYFQNEAQLDKSGLPSDRFFAERPEGSVSTLKIQRTQQEDSAVYLCASSLDTGGIYEQYFGPGTRLTVT.

This clone was counted a single time. V is TRBV2 and J is TRBJ2-7; no clear D gene. The CDR3 is 11 amino acids. The V and J ends lost 1 base and 6 bases respectively, with 4 bases between them. Germline CDR1 SNHLY, CDR2 FYNNEI. The CDR3 DNA reads as TGTGCCAGCAGTGAAGGGGCCGAGCAGTACTTC. This translates into CASSEGAEQYF.

This chain uses TRBV9 with TRBJ2-7, with 10 bases that match TRBD2. The CDR3 runs to 16 residues. Germline assignment: CDR1 SGDLS and CDR2 YYNGEE. J gave up 3 bases and V 0 bases, and 6 bases lay outside the gene matches. The CDR3 sequence: CASSVALGTSVYEQYF. Here the CDR3 DNA reads TGTGCCAGCAGCGTAGCCCTCGGGACTAGCGTCTACGAGCAGTACTTC.

The rearrangement uses TRBV30 and TRBJ1-4; unclear D gene. Germline V gene lookup returns CDR1 GTSNPN and CDR2 SVGIG (reference sequence). Deletions cut 2 bases from V and 8 bases from J, with 6 bases between. This CDR3 spans 11 amino acids. In DNA form, the CDR3 reads TGTGCCTGGAGTATACGCGAAAAACTGTTTTTT. Amino acid sequence: CAWSIREKLFF.

In the case of this clone: The junction shows a germline mismatch at one end, possibly a read error. The chain joins TRBV7-7 to TRBJ2-5; D perhaps matches TRBD2 (5 bases). CDR1 and CDR2 from the germline V gene are SSHAT and FNYEAQ (reference sequence). This CDR3 is 15 amino acids long. The CDR3 DNA is TGTGCTAGCACCCCATTGGTGGCGGGCCAAGAGACCCAGTACTTC. This encodes CASTPLVAGQETQYF.